The next 10 T cell receptor beta chains were all read from a single sample in a study of blood T cells in healthy people across ages. Combining a sample-barcoded 5' primer with a J-beta primer mix, a second PCR ran for 7 to 11 cycles. Each CDR3 protein gets one entry after TCRdb re-called the 5' RACE reads with MiXCR. The sample includes roughly 1.7 million distinct CDR3 sequences, roughly 32% of them seen just once. Sequenced: blood. These receptors were collected from a woman in her 30s in good health.

Here the CDR3 DNA reads TGCAGTGCTAGAGATCTCGGGAACACTGAAGCTTTCTTT. As protein: CSARDLGNTEAFF. The chain couples TRBV20-1 to TRBJ1-1; D gene unclear. From germline, CDR1 is DFQATT and CDR2 SNEGSKA (reference sequence). The germline V and J ends were trimmed by 0 bases and 1 base, with 6 bases remaining between them. CDR3 length equals 13 residues.

On this clonotype: This may be a read error: a much more frequent sequence differs by one nucleotide. The DNA of the CDR3 is TGTACCAGCAGGGTGGACGGGAGCACAGATACGCAGTATTTT. It encodes CTSRVDGSTDTQYF. The V and J genes are TRBV6-6 and TRBJ2-3, with D maybe TRBD1 (5 bases). The CDR3 covers 14 residues. Germline lookup yields CDR1 MNHNY and CDR2 SVGAGI (reference sequence).

As to this clonotype: With a much larger clone just one base away, this may be a read error. The CDR3 ends on some other residue instead of the conserved phenylalanine or tryptophan, so this is likely a read error. The rearrangement links TRBV7-2 to TRBJ2-3; D is possibly TRBD2 (5 bases). Per germline, CDR1 SGHTA and CDR2 FQGNSA. The ends were cut back, 1 base at V and 7 bases at J, with 12 bases in the middle. CDR3 length equals 14 residues. The CDR3 loop reads CASSLERGLYTQYL. Written as DNA, the CDR3 is TGTGCCAGCAGCTTAGAAAGAGGGCTGTATACGCAGTATTTG.

The chain uses TRBV5-4 and TRBJ2-3; 7 bases fit TRBD1. The CDR3 is 17 amino acids. Germline CDR1 reads SGHNT; CDR2 reads YYREEE (reference sequence). V shed 5 bases and J 4 bases; nucleotides not matched to a gene: 16. Written as DNA, the CDR3 is TGTGCCAGCAGTGGCCGGGACAGTATCACCGGTCCAGATACGCAGTATTTT. This codes for CASSGRDSITGPDTQYF.

This clonotype was counted many times. This chain connects TRBV9 to TRBJ2-7; 9 bases align to TRBD1. The CDR3 covers 15 residues. In germline, CDR1 is SGDLS, CDR2 YYNGEE. Trimming cost V 4 bases and J 3 bases; bases outside gene matches: 8. The CDR3 DNA reads as TGTGCCAGCAGCTCGTCGGGACAGGGAATCTACGAGCAGTACTTC. Translating gives CASSSSGQGIYEQYF.

With regard to this clonotype: Relative to the germline gene, one junction end is altered; a read error may explain this. The genes are TRBV3-1 and TRBJ2-5; D not certain. CDR3 size: 14 residues. From germline, CDR1 is LGHDT and CDR2 YNNKEL (reference sequence). The CDR3 sequence is CTSSQVWFQETQYF. In nucleotides, the CDR3 is TGTACCAGCAGCCAAGTGTGGTTTCAAGAGACCCAGTACTTC.

As regards this clonotype: The germline gene is not matched at one end of the junction; a read error may be the cause. The V call is TRBV5-8, the J call TRBJ2-6; D might be TRBD1 (5 bases). Germline assignment: CDR1 SGHTS and CDR2 YDEGEE. The CDR3 length is 13 residues. The CDR3 DNA reads as TGTGCCAGCACCAATCAAGGGGCCCACGTCCTGACTTTC. The encoded protein is CASTNQGAHVLTF.

V usage is TRBV6-1 and J usage is TRBJ2-1; weak D call: TRBD2 (5 bases). The V and J ends lost 7 bases and 8 bases respectively, with 18 bases between them. The CDR3 is made up of 14 amino acids. Germline V CDR1 and CDR2: MNHNS, SASEGT. The CDR3 DNA sequence: TGTGCCAGCACCAGACTACGGGATCAAGATGAGCAGTTCTTC. The encoded protein is CASTRLRDQDEQFF.

This clonotype was observed a few times. The chain is built from TRBV7-2 and TRBJ2-1, with 9 positions matching TRBD2. The CDR3 runs 15 residues. Germline-derived CDR1 and CDR2 are SGHTA and FQGNSA. V dropped 4 bases and J dropped 5; count of bases not matched to a gene: 6. In DNA, the CDR3 is TGTGCCAGCAGCTGGGTAGCGGGAGATAACAATGAGCAGTTCTTC. It yields the protein CASSWVAGDNNEQFF.

The genes are TRBV6-1 and TRBJ2-7; possible D gene TRBD1, 6 bases. CDR3 length equals 16 residues. Germline V gives CDR1 MNHNS, CDR2 SASEGT. The V end was cut by 1 base, the J end by 2 bases, with 15 bases between. Here the CDR3 DNA reads TGTGCCAGCAGTGAAGATCCCCACAGGGTAGCCTACGAGCAGTACTTC. Encoded protein: CASSEDPHRVAYEQYF.